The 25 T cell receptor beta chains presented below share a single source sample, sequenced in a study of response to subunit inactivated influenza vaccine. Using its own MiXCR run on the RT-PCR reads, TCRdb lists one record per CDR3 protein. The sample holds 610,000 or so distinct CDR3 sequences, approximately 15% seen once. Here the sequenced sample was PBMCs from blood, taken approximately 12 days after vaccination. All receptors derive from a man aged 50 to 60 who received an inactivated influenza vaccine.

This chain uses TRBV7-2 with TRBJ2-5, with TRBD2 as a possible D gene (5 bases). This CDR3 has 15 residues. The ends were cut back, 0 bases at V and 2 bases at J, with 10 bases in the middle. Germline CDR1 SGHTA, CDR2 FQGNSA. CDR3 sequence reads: CASSLARAAQETQYF. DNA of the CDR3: TGTGCCAGCAGCTTAGCGCGGGCAGCTCAAGAGACCCAGTACTTC.

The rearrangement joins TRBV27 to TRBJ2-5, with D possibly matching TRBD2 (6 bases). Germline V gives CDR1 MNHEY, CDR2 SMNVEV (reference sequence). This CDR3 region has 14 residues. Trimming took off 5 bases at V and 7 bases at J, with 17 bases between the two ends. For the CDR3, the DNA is TGTGCCAGCAGTCACCCCGTAGCGGCTGCGACCCAGTACTTC. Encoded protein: CASSHPVAAATQYF.

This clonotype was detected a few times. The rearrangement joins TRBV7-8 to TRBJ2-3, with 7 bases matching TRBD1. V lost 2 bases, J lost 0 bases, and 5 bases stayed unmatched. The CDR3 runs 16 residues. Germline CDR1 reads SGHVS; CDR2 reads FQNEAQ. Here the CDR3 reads CASSLRQGASTDTQYF. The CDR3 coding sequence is TGTGCCAGCAGCTTACGACAGGGAGCTAGCACAGATACGCAGTATTTT.

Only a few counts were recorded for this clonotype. CDR3 protein: CASSARNPKLAGWGNEQFF. The CDR3 DNA sequence: TGCGCCAGCAGCGCCCGGAATCCGAAATTAGCGGGGTGGGGGAATGAGCAGTTCTTC. This rearrangement joins TRBV4-3 to TRBJ2-1, with 8 bases lining up with TRBD2. CDR1 is LGHNA, CDR2 YSLEER, per germline. This CDR3 region has 19 residues. The ends lost 5 bases at V and 7 bases at J; junction bases unmatched: 22.

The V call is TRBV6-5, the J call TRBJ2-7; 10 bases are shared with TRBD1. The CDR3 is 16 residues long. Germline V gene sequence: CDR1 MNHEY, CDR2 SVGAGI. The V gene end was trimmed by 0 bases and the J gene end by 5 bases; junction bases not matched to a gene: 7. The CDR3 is CASSYSGTGVGNEQYF. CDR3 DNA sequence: TGTGCCAGCAGTTACTCCGGGACAGGGGTCGGGAACGAGCAGTACTTC.

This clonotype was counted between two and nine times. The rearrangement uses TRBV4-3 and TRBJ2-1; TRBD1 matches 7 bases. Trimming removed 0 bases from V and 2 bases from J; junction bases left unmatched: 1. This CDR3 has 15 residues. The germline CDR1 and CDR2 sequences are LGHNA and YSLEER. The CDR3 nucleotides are TGCGCCAGCAGCCAAGAGGACAGGACCTACAATGAGCAGTTCTTC. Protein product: CASSQEDRTYNEQFF.

CDR3 protein: CASSLQGLLYNEQFF. The CDR3 bases are TGCGCCAGCAGCTTGCAGGGGTTACTCTACAATGAGCAGTTCTTC. The chain couples TRBV5-1 to TRBJ2-1; D possibly corresponds to TRBD1 (6 bases). V was shortened by 1 base and J by 3 bases, with 11 bases between the two germline ends. The CDR3 is made up of 15 amino acids. From germline, CDR1 is SGHRS and CDR2 YFSETQ.

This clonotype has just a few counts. The CDR3 DNA is TGCGCCAGCAGTGAGGATGCGAGGACAGGCTACACCGGGGAGCTGTTTTTT. Amino acid sequence: CASSEDARTGYTGELFF. The chain combines TRBV10-1 with TRBJ2-2, with TRBD1 matching 7 bases. Germline values: CDR1 WNHNN, CDR2 SYGVQD (reference sequence). J gave up 3 bases and V 2 bases, and 9 bases lay outside the gene matches. The CDR3 totals 17 residues.

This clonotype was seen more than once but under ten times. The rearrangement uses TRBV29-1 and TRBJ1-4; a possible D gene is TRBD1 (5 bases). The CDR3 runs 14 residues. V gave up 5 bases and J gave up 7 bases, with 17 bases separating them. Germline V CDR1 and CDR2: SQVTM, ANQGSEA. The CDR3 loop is CSVRVGASLEKLFF. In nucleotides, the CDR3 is TGCAGCGTTCGTGTAGGGGCTTCTCTTGAAAAACTGTTTTTT. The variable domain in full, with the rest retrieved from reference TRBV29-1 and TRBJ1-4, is SAVISQKPSRDICQRGTSLTIQCQVDSQVTMMFWYRQQPGQSLTLIATANQGSEATYESGFVIDKFPISRPNLTFSTLTVSNMSPEDSSIYLCSVRVGASLEKLFFGSGTQLSVL.

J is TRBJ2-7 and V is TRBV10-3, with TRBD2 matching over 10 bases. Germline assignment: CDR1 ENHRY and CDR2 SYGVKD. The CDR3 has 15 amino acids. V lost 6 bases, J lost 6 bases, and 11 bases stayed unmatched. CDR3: CAIRSASGGAAEQYF. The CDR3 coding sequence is TGTGCCATCAGGTCGGCCAGCGGGGGGGCTGCCGAGCAGTACTTC.

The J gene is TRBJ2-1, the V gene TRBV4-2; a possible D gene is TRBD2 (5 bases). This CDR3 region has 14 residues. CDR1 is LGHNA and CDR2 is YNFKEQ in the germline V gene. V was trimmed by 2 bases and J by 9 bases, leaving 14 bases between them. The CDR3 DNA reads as TGTGCCAGCAGCCAAATTGACGGGATCGGTGAGCAGTTCTTC. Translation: CASSQIDGIGEQFF.

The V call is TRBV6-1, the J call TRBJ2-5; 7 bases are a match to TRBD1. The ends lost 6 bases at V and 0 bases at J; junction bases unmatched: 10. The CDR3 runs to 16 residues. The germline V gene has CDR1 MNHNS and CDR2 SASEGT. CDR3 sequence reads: CASSLRGQEYQETQYF. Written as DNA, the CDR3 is TGTGCCAGCAGCCTCCGAGGACAGGAGTACCAAGAGACCCAGTACTTC.

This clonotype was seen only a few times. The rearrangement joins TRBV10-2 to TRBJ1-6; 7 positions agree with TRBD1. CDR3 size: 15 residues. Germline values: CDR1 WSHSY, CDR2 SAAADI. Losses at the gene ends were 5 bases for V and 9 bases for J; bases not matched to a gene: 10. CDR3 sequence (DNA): TGCGCCAGCAGTACCATGGACAGGAGTGGTTCACCCCTCCACTTT. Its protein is CASSTMDRSGSPLHF.

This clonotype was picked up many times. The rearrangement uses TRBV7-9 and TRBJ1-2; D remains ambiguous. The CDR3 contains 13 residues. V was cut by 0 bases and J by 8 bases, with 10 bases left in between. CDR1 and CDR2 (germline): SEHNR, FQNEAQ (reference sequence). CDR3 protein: CASSLAWGGGYTF. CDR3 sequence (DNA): TGTGCCAGCAGCTTAGCATGGGGTGGCGGCTACACCTTC.

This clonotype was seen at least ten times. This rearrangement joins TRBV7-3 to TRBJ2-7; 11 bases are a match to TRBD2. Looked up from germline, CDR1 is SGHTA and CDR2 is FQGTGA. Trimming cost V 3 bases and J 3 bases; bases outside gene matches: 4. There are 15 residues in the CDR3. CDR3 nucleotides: TGTGCCAGCAGCTTGACTAGCGGGACAGTCTACGAGCAGTACTTC. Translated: CASSLTSGTVYEQYF.

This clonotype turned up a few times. The CDR3 DNA reads TGTGCCAGCAGTTTACCAGGCAGAGCCTACGAGCAGTACTTC. It translates to CASSLPGRAYEQYF. The chain combines TRBV28 with TRBJ2-7; D gene unclear. Trimming shortened V by 2 bases and J by 2 bases, and 10 bases separated the two germline ends. The CDR3 has 14 residues. Germline CDR1 MDHEN, CDR2 SYDVKM.

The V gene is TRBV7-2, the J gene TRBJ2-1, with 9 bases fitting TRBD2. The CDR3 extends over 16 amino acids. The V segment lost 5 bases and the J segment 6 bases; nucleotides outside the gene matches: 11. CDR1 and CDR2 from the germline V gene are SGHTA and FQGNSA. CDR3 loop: CASSNLGGRASNEQFF. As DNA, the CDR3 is TGTGCCAGCAGCAATCTAGGCGGGAGGGCGAGCAATGAGCAGTTCTTC. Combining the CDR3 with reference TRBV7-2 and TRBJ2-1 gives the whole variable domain GAGVSQSPSNKVTEKGKDVELRCDPISGHTALYWYRQSLGQGLEFLIYFQGNSAPDKSGLPSDRFSAERTGGSVSTLTIQRTQQEDSAVYLCASSNLGGRASNEQFFGPGTRLTVL.

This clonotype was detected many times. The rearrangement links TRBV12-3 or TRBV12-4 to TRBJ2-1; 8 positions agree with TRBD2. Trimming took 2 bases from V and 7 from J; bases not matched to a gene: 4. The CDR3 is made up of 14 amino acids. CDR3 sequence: CASSLSSGRNEQFF. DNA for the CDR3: TGTGCCAGCAGTTTAAGCAGCGGGAGAAATGAGCAGTTCTTC.

In nucleotides, the CDR3 is TGTGCCAGCAGCTTTCCCTTTAGGCGGGAGACCCAGTACTTC. It specifies CASSFPFRRETQYF. The rearrangement links TRBV7-2 to TRBJ2-5; no clear D. Germline CDR1 reads SGHTA; CDR2 reads FQGNSA. The V and J ends lost 3 bases and 5 bases respectively, with 13 bases between them. The CDR3 runs to 14 residues.

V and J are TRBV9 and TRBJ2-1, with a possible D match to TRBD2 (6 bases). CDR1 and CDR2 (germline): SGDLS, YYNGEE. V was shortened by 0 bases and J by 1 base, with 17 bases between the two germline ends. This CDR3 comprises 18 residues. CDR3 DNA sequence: TGTGCCAGCAGCGTAGGGATCGGCGGAGGGGCTTCCTACAATGAGCAGTTCTTC. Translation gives CASSVGIGGGASYNEQFF.

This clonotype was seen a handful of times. The CDR3 DNA is TGTGCCAGCAGTCTCGACAGGAATGATAATGAAAAACTGTTTTTT. This translates into CASSLDRNDNEKLFF. The rearrangement joins TRBV12-3 or TRBV12-4 to TRBJ1-4; weak D call: TRBD1 (6 bases). The CDR3 sequence is 15 residues long. V was shortened by 5 bases and J by 4 bases, with 14 bases between the two germline ends.

CDR3 nucleotides: TGCGCCAGCAGCTTGGGGATCTTCGAGCGGGGGAGCGGGAATGAGCAGTTCTTC. Its translation: CASSLGIFERGSGNEQFF. The chain joins TRBV5-1 to TRBJ2-1, with TRBD2 identical over 8 bases. With V trimmed by 0 bases and J by 7 bases, 15 bases remained unmatched. The CDR3 sequence is 18 residues long. Germline CDR1 and CDR2: SGHRS and YFSETQ.

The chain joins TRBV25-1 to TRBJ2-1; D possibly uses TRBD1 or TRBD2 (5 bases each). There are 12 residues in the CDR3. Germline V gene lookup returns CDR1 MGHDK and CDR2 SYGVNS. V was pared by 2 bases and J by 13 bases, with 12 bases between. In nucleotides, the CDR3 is TGTGCCAGCAGTGAAATCGGGGCGGATCAGTTCTTC. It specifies CASSEIGADQFF.

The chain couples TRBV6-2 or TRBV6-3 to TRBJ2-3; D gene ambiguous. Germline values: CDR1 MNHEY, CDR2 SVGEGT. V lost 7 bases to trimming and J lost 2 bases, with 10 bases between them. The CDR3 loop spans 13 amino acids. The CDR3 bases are TGTGCCAGCATAAAGGGAAACACAGATACGCAGTATTTT. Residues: CASIKGNTDTQYF.

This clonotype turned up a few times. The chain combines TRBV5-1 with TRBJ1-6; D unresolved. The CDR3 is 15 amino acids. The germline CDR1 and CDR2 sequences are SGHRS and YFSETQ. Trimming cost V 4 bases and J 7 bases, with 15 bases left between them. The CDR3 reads CASSPRARENSPLHF. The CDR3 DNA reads TGCGCCAGCAGCCCGAGGGCACGAGAAAATTCACCCCTCCACTTT.